This T cell receptor beta chain was identified in a study of CXCR3-negative and CXCR3-positive naive CD8 T cells. Overall study findings and caveats: TRBV-TRBJ usage was similar across naive CXCR3 subsets but distinct in memory cells. CXCR3-negative naive cells had less hydrophobic TRB CDR3s than did CXCR3-positive naive cells. Naive subsets were similarly diverse, while memory CD8+ repertoires were much less diverse.

At a few hundred thousand cells each, triplicate sorts were carried out for each CD8+ T cell subset. Naive cells were sorted as CD45RO-, CCR7+, CD27+ and CD95-. This clonotype is labeled medium-sized based on frequency. Its antigen remains unidentified. With UMI labels, 5' RACE was used to prepare the TRB cDNA libraries. Following a re-call of the 5' RACE reads, TCRdb has one entry per CDR3 protein and lacks DNA. The table for this sample gives several thousand distinct CDR3 sequences. The TCR sequence derives from a human donor in good health. Some clones in this sample may be carry-over from other donors' samples. Material for sequencing was naive CXCR3+ CD8+ T cells from blood. Subset denoted: CD45RO-CCR7+CD27+CD95- naive CD8+ T cells expressing CXCR3 (TNR3+).

The CDR3 reads CAKPGNGTDTQYF. The gene calls are TRBV6-5 and TRBJ2-3; the D gene TCRdb calls, TRBD1, cannot be checked with no DNA. CDR3 length equals 13 residues. The V gene's germline CDR1 is MNHEY and CDR2 SVGAGI.